The rows below give T cell receptor beta chains drawn from one sample of a study of graft-versus-host responses after intestinal transplantation. Assay used: immunoSEQ multiplex PCR; TCRdb lists only in-frame clones, some missing. The sample carries around 1,900 clones, 80% to 90% recorded once. This material consisted of ileum tissue, taken around nine weeks after transplant. These receptors were collected from a human patient who received an intestinal transplant, so some T cells may come from the graft donor. Each CDR3 is given with its conserved first and last residue. A D gene is named only where the DNA matches it firmly. A row's size may be missing; if present it is once, few, many or a size class.

clone size	V gene	J gene	D gene	CDR3 protein	CDR3 DNA
-	TRBV2	TRBJ2-7	TRBD2	CASWGTSGLWYEQYF	TGTGCCAGCTGGGGGACTAGCGGGTTGTGGTACGAGCAGTACTTC
-	TRBV19	TRBJ2-7	TRBD1	CASSIGTGYYEQYF	TGTGCCAGTAGTATCGGGACAGGGTATTACGAGCAGTACTTC
-	TRBV7-6	TRBJ2-3	TRBD2	CASSLEVAREGGISTDTQYF	TGTGCCAGCAGCTTAGAGGTCGCGCGGGAGGGAGGGATTAGTACAGATACGCAGTATTTT
-	TRBV21-1	TRBJ2-1	-	CASSGTGAPSYNEQFF	TGTGCCAGCAGCGGGACCGGGGCCCCCTCCTACAATGAGCAGTTCTTC
-	TRBV5-8	TRBJ2-3	TRBD1	CASSNFGGTGGLTDTQYF	TGTGCCAGCAGCAACTTCGGGGGGACAGGGGGCCTCACAGATACGCAGTATTTT
once	TRBV15	TRBJ1-1	TRBD1	CATSSSVGQAVTEAFF	TGTGCCACCAGCAGCTCTGTGGGACAGGCGGTCACTGAAGCTTTCTTT
-	TRBV7-6	TRBJ1-5	-	CASSLHRGRYQPQHF	TGTGCCAGCAGCTTACACAGAGGGAGGTATCAGCCCCAGCATTTT
-	TRBV11-3	TRBJ2-7	TRBD1	CASSLGTGYEQYF	TGTGCCAGCAGCTTAGGGACAGGGTACGAGCAGTACTTC
-	TRBV30	TRBJ1-1	TRBD1	CAWILWGQVGFF	TGTGCCTGGATCTTATGGGGACAGGTGGGTTTCTTT
-	TRBV29-1	TRBJ1-6	-	CSVKEESSYNSPLHF	TGCAGCGTTAAGGAGGAGAGCTCCTATAATTCACCCCTCCACTTT
-	TRBV2	TRBJ2-3	-	CASRDTYTDTQYF	TGTGCCAGCAGGGACACTTACACAGATACGCAGTATTTT
-	TRBV21-1	TRBJ2-7	-	CASSKGWGPDRVFYEQYF	TGTGCCAGCAGCAAAGGGTGGGGGCCGGACAGGGTTTTCTACGAGCAGTACTTC
-	TRBV15	TRBJ1-5	-	CATSGWGGDNQPQHF	TGTGCCACCAGCGGTTGGGGAGGGGACAATCAGCCCCAGCATTTT
-	TRBV11-3	TRBJ2-7	TRBD2	CASSRLVFYGGVGFYEQYF	TGTGCCAGCAGCCGCCTAGTTTTCTACGGGGGGGTGGGCTTCTACGAGCAGTACTTC
-	TRBV10-1	TRBJ2-5	-	CASSKDIWYQETQYF	TGCGCCAGCAGTAAGGACATCTGGTATCAAGAGACCCAGTACTTC
-	TRBV4-2	TRBJ2-1	-	CASSQDLEVVISYNEQFF	TGTGCCAGCAGCCAAGATCTGGAGGTCGTAATTTCCTACAATGAGCAGTTCTTC
-	TRBV4-1	TRBJ1-3	-	CASSQGRLSSGNTIYF	TGCGCCAGCAGCCAAGGGCGACTCTCCTCTGGAAACACCATATATTTT
-	TRBV7-8	TRBJ2-2	-	CASSLVEGANTGELFF	TGTGCCAGCAGCCTAGTGGAGGGGGCGAACACCGGGGAGCTGTTTTTT
once	TRBV15	TRBJ2-1	TRBD2	CATSRRTRSNEQFF	TGTGCCACCAGCAGAAGGACTAGGTCCAATGAGCAGTTCTTC
-	TRBV5-7	TRBJ1-4	-	CASKRAEKLFF	TGTGCCAGCAAAAGGGCTGAAAAACTGTTTTTT
-	TRBV5-5	TRBJ1-5	TRBD1	CASSSDRGPSNQPQHF	TGTGCCAGCAGCTCAGACAGGGGGCCGAGCAATCAGCCCCAGCATTTT
-	TRBV6-6	TRBJ1-5	-	CASRDSRNQPQHF	TGTGCCAGCAGGGACAGTCGCAATCAGCCCCAGCATTTT
-	TRBV4-1	TRBJ1-1	-	CASSQVPGRKNTEAFF	TGCGCCAGCAGCCAAGTCCCGGGACGGAAAAACACTGAAGCTTTCTTT
few	TRBV12-2	TRBJ1-2	-	CASRLAAQQIYGYTF	TGTGCAAGTCGCTTAGCGGCACAGCAAATCTATGGCTACACCTTC
-	TRBV10-3	TRBJ1-5	-	CASRRTAYSNQPQHF	TGTGCCAGCAGAAGGACAGCTTATAGCAATCAGCCCCAGCATTTT
once	TRBV4-1	TRBJ1-4	TRBD1	CASSQLGPTGGLYNEKLFF	TGCGCCAGCAGCCAATTGGGCCCGACAGGGGGTTTATATAATGAAAAACTGTTTTTT
-	TRBV7-7	TRBJ2-7	-	CASSAQPGTFYEQYF	TGTGCCAGCAGCGCCCAGCCAGGGACTTTCTACGAGCAGTACTTC
-	TRBV10-2	TRBJ1-6	-	CASGWRGLALHF	TGCGCCAGCGGCTGGCGAGGGTTGGCCCTCCACTTT
-	TRBV10-1	TRBJ1-6	-	CASSPDPGSPLHF	TGCGCCAGCAGCCCGGACCCTGGTTCACCCCTCCACTTT
-	TRBV7-6	TRBJ2-7	-	CASSLLPIYEQYF	TGTGCCAGCAGCTTACTACCTATCTACGAGCAGTACTTC
-	TRBV14	TRBJ2-1	-	CASSPFGLSYNEQFF	TGTGCCAGCAGTCCATTTGGTCTATCCTACAATGAGCAGTTCTTC
few	TRBV11-3	TRBJ2-5	-	CASSLSSDPGWETQYF	TGTGCCAGCAGCTTGTCTAGCGACCCAGGGTGGGAGACCCAGTACTTC
-	TRBV5-4	TRBJ2-7	-	CASSLGVGGGDEQYF	TGTGCCAGCAGCTTGGGGGTAGGAGGGGGGGACGAGCAGTACTTC
-	TRBV5-1	TRBJ1-5	TRBD1	CASSYPGQGDQPQHF	TGCGCCAGCTCCTATCCGGGACAGGGGGATCAGCCCCAGCATTTT
-	TRBV27	TRBJ2-1	-	CASSLRASVFLNNEQFF	TGTGCCAGCAGTTTGCGAGCCAGTGTGTTCCTCAACAATGAGCAGTTCTTC
-	TRBV7-4	TRBJ2-1	-	CASSTAREQFF	TGTGCCAGCAGCACTGCCCGAGAGCAGTTCTTC
-	TRBV5-1	TRBJ2-7	-	CASSLVGARLSYEQYF	TGCGCCAGCAGCCTGGTGGGAGCCCGCCTCTCCTACGAGCAGTACTTC
-	TRBV6-5	TRBJ1-2	-	CATQGVEGYTF	TGTGCCACACAGGGAGTTGAGGGCTACACCTTC
-	TRBV28	TRBJ2-3	-	CASSLFRLTDTQYF	TGTGCCAGCAGCCTTTTCCGTCTCACAGATACGCAGTATTTT
-	TRBV5-4	TRBJ2-1	TRBD2	CASNLAGGSNEQFF	TGTGCCAGCAACCTAGCGGGAGGGTCCAATGAGCAGTTCTTC
-	TRBV9	TRBJ1-1	-	CASSEPGDPTSGAFF	TGTGCCAGCAGCGAACCGGGTGATCCAACTTCTGGGGCTTTCTTT
-	TRBV7-6	TRBJ2-7	-	CASSLGPRTFKYEQYF	TGTGCCAGCAGCTTAGGTCCGAGGACCTTTAAATACGAGCAGTACTTC
once	TRBV6-5	TRBJ2-7	-	CASAPGVTYEQYF	TGTGCCAGCGCGCCGGGGGTGACCTACGAGCAGTACTTC
-	TRBV27	TRBJ2-1	-	CASIPLSGGIEQFF	TGTGCCAGCATCCCACTGTCGGGTGGAATTGAGCAGTTCTTC
once	TRBV12-5	TRBJ2-5	-	CASGYVPQETQYF	TGTGCTAGTGGTTATGTCCCCCAGGAGACCCAGTACTTC
-	TRBV11-1	TRBJ2-7	TRBD2	CASSRTSGSSYEQYF	TGTGCCAGCAGCCGGACTAGCGGGAGCTCCTACGAGCAGTACTTC
-	TRBV23-1	TRBJ2-2	-	CASSQRELFF	TGCGCCAGCAGTCAGAGGGAGCTGTTTTTT
few	TRBV2	TRBJ1-2	-	CASSGDVSYGYTF	TGTGCCAGCAGTGGTGACGTCAGCTATGGCTACACCTTC
-	TRBV11-3	TRBJ2-2	-	CASSFRGSANTGELFF	TGTGCCAGCAGCTTTCGGGGTTCCGCGAACACCGGGGAGCTGTTTTTT
-	TRBV11-1	TRBJ1-2	TRBD1	CASSFLTGEDYYGYTF	TGTGCCAGCAGCTTCCTCACAGGGGAGGACTACTATGGCTACACCTTC
-	TRBV28	TRBJ1-4	-	CASSLSRDSYPEKLFF	TGTGCCAGCAGCCTTTCCCGGGACTCTTACCCTGAAAAACTGTTTTTT